The present T cell receptor beta chain was sequenced within a study of blood T cell repertoires in COVID-19. The CDR3 is 15 amino acids. From germline, CDR1 is SGHRS and CDR2 YFSETQ. V trimming: 4 bases; J trimming: 0 bases; junction bases outside the gene matches: 4. The data were produced by immunoSEQ multiplex PCR, yet TCRdb's version contains in-frame clones alone and is incomplete. The sample contains about 460,000 clones, about nine tenths of which appear only once. The rearrangement links TRBV5-1 to TRBJ1-3; 7 bases map to TRBD1. The source is an older woman who had recovered from COVID-19. Sequences were obtained from PBMCs or T cells enriched from blood (not recorded which). In DNA, the CDR3 is TGCGCCAGCAGCCCGGGACAGCCCTCTGGAAACACCATATATTTT. Translated, it gives CASSPGQPSGNTIYF. The full variable domain, its missing parts supplied by reference TRBV5-1 and TRBJ1-3, is KAGVTQTPRYLIKTRGQQVTLSCSPISGHRSVSWYQQTPGQGLQFLFEYFSETQRNKGNFPGRFSGRQFSNSRSEMNVSTLELGDSALYLCASSPGQPSGNTIYFGEGSWLTVV.